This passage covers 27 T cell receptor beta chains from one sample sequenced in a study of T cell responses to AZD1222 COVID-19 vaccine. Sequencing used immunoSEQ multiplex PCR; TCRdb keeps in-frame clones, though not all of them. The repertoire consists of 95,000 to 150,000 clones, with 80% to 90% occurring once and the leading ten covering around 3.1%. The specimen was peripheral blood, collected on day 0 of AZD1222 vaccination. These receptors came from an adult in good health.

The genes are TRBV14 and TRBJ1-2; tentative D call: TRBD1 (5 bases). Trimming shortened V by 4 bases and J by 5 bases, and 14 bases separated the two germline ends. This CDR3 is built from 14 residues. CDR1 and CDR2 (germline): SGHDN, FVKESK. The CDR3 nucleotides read TGTGCCAGCAGCCCGGGACTGCCCCTGTATGGCTACACCTTC. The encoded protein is CASSPGLPLYGYTF.

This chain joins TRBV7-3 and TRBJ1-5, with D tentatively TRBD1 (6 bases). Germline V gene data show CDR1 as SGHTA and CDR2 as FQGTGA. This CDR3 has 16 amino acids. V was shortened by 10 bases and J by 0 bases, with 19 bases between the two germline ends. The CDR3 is CATGDQQGDSNQPQHF. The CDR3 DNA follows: TGTGCCACCGGCGACCAACAGGGCGATAGCAATCAGCCCCAGCATTTT. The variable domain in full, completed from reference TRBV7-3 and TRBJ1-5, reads GAGVSQTPSNKVTEKGKYVELRCDPISGHTALYWYRQSLGQGPEFLIYFQGTGAADDSGLPNDRFFAVRPEGSVSTLKIQRTERGDSAVYLCATGDQQGDSNQPQHFGDGTRLSIL.

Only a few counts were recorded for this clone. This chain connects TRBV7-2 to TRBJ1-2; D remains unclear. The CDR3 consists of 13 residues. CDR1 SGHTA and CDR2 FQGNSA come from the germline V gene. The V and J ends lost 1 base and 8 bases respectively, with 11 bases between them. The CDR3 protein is CASSLGTLEGYTF. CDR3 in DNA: TGTGCCAGCAGCTTAGGGACCTTGGAGGGCTACACCTTC.

The CDR3 reads CASTAGLAGGTWLYEQYF. The CDR3 coding sequence is TGTGCCAGCACAGCGGGACTAGCGGGCGGGACGTGGCTTTACGAGCAGTACTTC. The rearrangement joins TRBV2 to TRBJ2-7; 12 bases match TRBD2. J lost 4 bases, V lost 7 bases, and 17 bases had no gene match. CDR1 is SNHLY and CDR2 is FYNNEI in the germline V gene. The CDR3 has 18 residues.

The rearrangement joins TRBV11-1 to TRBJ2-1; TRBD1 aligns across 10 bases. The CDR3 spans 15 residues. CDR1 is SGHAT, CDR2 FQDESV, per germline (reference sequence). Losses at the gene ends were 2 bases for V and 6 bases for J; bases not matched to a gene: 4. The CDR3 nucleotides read TGTGCCAGCAGCTTACCTGGGACAGGGGTCAATGAGCAGTTCTTC. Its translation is CASSLPGTGVNEQFF.

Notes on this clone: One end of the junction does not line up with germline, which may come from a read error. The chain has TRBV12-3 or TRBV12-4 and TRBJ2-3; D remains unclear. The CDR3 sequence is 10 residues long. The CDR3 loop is CASRLDTQYF. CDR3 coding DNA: TGTGCCAGCAGGTTAGATACGCAGTATTTT.

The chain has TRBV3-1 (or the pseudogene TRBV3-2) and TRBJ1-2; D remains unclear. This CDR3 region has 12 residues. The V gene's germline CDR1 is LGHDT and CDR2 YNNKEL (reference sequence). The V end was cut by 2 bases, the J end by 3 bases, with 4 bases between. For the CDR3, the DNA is TGTGCCAGCAGCCAACAGGACTATGGCTACACCTTC. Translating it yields CASSQQDYGYTF.

The CDR3 loop is CASSPQGKVEAFF. The CDR3 DNA is TGTGCCAGCAGCCCTCAGGGGAAAGTTGAAGCTTTCTTT. The genes are TRBV7-9 and TRBJ1-1, with a possible D match to TRBD1 (6 bases). Germline V gene sequence: CDR1 SEHNR, CDR2 FQNEAQ (reference sequence). The length of the CDR3 is 13 residues. V lost 5 bases, J lost 7 bases, and 14 bases lay in between. The entire variable domain, with the rest obtained from reference TRBV7-9 and TRBJ1-1, is as follows: DTGVSQNPRHKITKRGQNVTFRCDPISEHNRLYWYRQTLGQGPEFLTYFQNEAQLEKSRLLSDRFSAERPKGSFSTLEIQRTEQGDSAMYLCASSPQGKVEAFFGQGTRLTVV.

CDR3 amino acids: CASSSGPFNEKLFF. The CDR3 DNA follows: TGTGCCAGCAGTTCCGGGCCCTTTAATGAAAAACTGTTTTTT. This rearrangement joins TRBV28 to TRBJ1-4; D is unclear. The CDR3 extends over 14 amino acids. Looked up from germline, CDR1 is MDHEN and CDR2 is SYDVKM. With 4 bases removed from V and 4 bases from J, the gap between germline ends came to 10 bases.

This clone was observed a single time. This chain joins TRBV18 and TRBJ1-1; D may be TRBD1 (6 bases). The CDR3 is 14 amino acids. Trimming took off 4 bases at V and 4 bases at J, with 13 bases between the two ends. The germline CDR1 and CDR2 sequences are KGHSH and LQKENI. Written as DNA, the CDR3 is TGTGCCAGCTCACTAAAACAGGGAATCACTGAAGCTTTCTTT. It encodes CASSLKQGITEAFF. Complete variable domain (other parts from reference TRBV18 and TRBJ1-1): NAGVMQNPRHLVRRRGQEARLRCSPMKGHSHVYWYRQLPEEGLKFMVYLQKENIIDESGMPKERFSAEFPKEGPSILRIQQVVRGDSAAYFCASSLKQGITEAFFGQGTRLTVV.

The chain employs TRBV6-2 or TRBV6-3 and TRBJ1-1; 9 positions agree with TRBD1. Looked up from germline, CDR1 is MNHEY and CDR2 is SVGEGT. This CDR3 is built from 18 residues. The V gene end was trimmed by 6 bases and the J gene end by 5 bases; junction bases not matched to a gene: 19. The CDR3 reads CASSPVFRDRVSRTEAFF. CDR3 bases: TGTGCCAGCAGCCCCGTCTTCCGGGACAGGGTTTCGAGGACTGAAGCTTTCTTT.

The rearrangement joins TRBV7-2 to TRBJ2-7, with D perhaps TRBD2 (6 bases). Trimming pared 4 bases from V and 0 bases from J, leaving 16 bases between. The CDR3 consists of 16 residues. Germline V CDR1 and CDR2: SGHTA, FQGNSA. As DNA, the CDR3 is TGTGCCAGCAGCTACGCATGGGACGGGAGCTCCTACGAGCAGTACTTC. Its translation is CASSYAWDGSSYEQYF.

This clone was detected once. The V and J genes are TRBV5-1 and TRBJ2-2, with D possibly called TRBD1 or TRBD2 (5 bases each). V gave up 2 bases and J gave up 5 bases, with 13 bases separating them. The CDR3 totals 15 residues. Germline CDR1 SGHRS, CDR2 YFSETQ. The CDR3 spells CASSFSPGSTGELFF. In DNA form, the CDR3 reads TGCGCCAGCAGCTTCTCCCCAGGGAGTACCGGGGAGCTGTTTTTT.

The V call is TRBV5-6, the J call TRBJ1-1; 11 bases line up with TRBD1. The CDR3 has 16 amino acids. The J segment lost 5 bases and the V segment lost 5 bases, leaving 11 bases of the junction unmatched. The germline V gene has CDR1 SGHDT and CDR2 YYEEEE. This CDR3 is CASRAGQGVRWTEAFF. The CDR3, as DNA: TGTGCCAGCAGGGCGGGACAGGGGGTTCGATGGACTGAAGCTTTCTTT.

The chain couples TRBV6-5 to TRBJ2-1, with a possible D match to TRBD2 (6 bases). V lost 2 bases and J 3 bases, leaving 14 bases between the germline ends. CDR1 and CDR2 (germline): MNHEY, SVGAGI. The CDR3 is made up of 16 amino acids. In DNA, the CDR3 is TGTGCCAGCAGTTACGACTGGAGGGGCGGCTACAATGAGCAGTTCTTC. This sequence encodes CASSYDWRGGYNEQFF.

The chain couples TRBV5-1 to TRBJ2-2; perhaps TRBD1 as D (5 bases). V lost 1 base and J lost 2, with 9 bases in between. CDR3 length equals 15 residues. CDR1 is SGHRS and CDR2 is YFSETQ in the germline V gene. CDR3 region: CASSLRQGNTGELFF. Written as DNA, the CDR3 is TGCGCCAGCAGCTTGCGGCAGGGCAACACCGGGGAGCTGTTTTTT.

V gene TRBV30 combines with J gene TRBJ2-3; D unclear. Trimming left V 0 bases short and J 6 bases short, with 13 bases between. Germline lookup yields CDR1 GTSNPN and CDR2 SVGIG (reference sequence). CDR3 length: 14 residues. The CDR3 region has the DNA TGTGCCTGGAGTGTAAGTAGGACGAGTGATACGCAGTATTTT. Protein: CAWSVSRTSDTQYF.

CDR3 amino acids: CASSIGAGVGNQPQHF. CDR3 nucleotides: TGTGCCAGTAGTATAGGGGCAGGGGTAGGCAATCAGCCCCAGCATTTT. The chain couples TRBV19 to TRBJ1-5, with TRBD1 as a possible D gene (6 bases). Trimming took off 1 base at V and 2 bases at J, with 12 bases between the two ends. The CDR3 is 16 amino acids. In germline, CDR1 is LNHDA, CDR2 SQIVND (reference sequence).

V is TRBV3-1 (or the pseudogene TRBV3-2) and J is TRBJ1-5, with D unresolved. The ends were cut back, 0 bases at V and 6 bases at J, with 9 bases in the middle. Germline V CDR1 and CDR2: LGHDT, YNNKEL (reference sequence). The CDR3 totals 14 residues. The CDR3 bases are TGTGCCAGCAGCCAAGATTCTTGGGTTCAGCCCCAGCATTTT. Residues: CASSQDSWVQPQHF.

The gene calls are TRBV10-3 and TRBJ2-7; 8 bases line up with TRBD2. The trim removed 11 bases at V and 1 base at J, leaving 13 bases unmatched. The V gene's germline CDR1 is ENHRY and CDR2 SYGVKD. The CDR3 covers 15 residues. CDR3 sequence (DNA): TGTGCCGCCCGGGGGATAGCGGGGATGTCCTACGAGCAGTACTTC. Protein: CAARGIAGMSYEQYF.

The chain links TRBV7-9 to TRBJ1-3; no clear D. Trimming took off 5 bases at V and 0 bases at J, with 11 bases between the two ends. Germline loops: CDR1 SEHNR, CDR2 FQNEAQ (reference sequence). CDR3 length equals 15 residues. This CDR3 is CASSNAFRSGNTIYF. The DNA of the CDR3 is TGTGCCAGCAGCAACGCCTTCCGCTCTGGAAACACCATATATTTT.

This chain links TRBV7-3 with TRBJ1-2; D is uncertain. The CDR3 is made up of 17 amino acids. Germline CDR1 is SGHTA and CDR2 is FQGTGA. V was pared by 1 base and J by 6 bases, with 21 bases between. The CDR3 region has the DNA TGTGCCAGCAGCTTAATTGGGCAGACCCGCGGAGAGGATGGCTACACCTTC. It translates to CASSLIGQTRGEDGYTF. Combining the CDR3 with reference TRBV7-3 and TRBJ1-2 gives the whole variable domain GAGVSQTPSNKVTEKGKYVELRCDPISGHTALYWYRQSLGQGPEFLIYFQGTGAADDSGLPNDRFFAVRPEGSVSTLKIQRTERGDSAVYLCASSLIGQTRGEDGYTFGSGTRLTVV.

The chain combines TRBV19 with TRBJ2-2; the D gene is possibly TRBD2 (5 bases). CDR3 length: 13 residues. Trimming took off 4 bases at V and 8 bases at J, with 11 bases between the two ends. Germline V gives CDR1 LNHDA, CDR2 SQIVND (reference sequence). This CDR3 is CASSTEGAGELFF. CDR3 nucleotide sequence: TGTGCCAGTAGTACCGAGGGTGCTGGGGAGCTGTTTTTT.

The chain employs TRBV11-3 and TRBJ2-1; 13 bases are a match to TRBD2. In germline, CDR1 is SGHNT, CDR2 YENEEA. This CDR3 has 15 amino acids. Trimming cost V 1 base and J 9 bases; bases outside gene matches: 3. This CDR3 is CASSLGTSGSGEQFF. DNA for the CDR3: TGTGCCAGCAGCTTAGGGACTAGCGGGAGCGGTGAGCAGTTCTTC.

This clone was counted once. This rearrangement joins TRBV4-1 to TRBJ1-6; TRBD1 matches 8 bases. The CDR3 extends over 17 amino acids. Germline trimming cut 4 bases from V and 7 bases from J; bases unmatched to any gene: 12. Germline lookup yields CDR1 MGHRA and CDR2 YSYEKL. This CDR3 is CASSLRGGTGGNSPLHF. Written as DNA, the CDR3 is TGCGCCAGCAGCCTACGCGGAGGGACAGGAGGAAATTCACCCCTCCACTTT.

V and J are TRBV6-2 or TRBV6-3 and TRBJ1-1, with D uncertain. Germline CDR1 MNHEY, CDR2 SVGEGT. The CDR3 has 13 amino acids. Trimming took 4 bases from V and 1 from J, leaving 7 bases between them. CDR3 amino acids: CASSFARNTEAFF. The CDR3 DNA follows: TGTGCCAGCAGTTTCGCAAGGAACACTGAAGCTTTCTTT.

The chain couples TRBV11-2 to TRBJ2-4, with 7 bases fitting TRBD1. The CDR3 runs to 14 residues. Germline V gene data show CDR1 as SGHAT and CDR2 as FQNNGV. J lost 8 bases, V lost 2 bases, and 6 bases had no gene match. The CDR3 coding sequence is TGTGCCAGCAGCTTACTGAGGGGGCGGGACATTCAGTACTTC. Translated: CASSLLRGRDIQYF. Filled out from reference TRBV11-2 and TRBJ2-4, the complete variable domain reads EAGVAQSPRYKIIEKRQSVAFWCNPISGHATLYWYQQILGQGPKLLIQFQNNGVVDDSQLPKDRFSAERLKGVDSTLKIQPAKLEDSAVYLCASSLLRGRDIQYFGAGTRLSVL.